This T cell receptor beta chain emerged from a study of cytomegalovirus exposure and HLA in healthy donors. General study results and limits: A later analysis associated 16,951 TCR beta sequences with HLA alleles at a 0.05 false discovery rate. A missense DCLRE1C variant was associated with V- and J-gene trimming of TCR beta chains in a later analysis, and an independent cohort replicated the association. The majority of CMV-associated TCR beta chains were reported as apparently HLA-restricted in a later analysis.

V dropped 6 bases and J dropped 4; count of bases not matched to a gene: 11. CDR1 and CDR2 from the germline V gene are MDHEN and SYDVKM. CDR3 size: 16 residues. This PCR relied on a set of 60 Vbeta primers and 13 Jbeta primers. TCRdb's copy holds only in-frame clones and misses some; the assay was immunoSEQ multiplex PCR. The profile shows some 150,000 clones, about four fifths of them singletons. Despite likely unrecorded immune exposures, the donors were nominally healthy at the time of sampling. Details on this clone: The antigen remains unidentified.

The receptor was isolated from a man aged 25-45 years in good health and CMV-seronegative. What was sequenced was PBMCs. The J gene is TRBJ1-5, the V gene TRBV28; 8 bases agree with TRBD1. Written as DNA, the CDR3 is TGTGCCAGCAGGAACCTCGGACAGGGACAAAATCAGCCCCAGCATTTT. The encoded protein is CASRNLGQGQNQPQHF.